This T cell receptor beta chain was sequenced for a study of blood T cell repertoires in COVID-19 (TCRdb year 2020). Regarding the study in general: Samples covering the acute and convalescent phases of COVID-19 were provided by collaborators in the United States, Italy and Spain. The dataset comprised deeply sampled blood TCRbeta repertoires from subjects exposed to, actively infected with, or recovered from COVID-19. Samples came from the ongoing ImmuneRACE study (first 160 participants) plus 1,254 subjects from 6 global collaborators. The prospective study material was composed of cDNA or gDNA derived from T cells, B-cell-depleted T cells, or PBMCs. HLA class I and class II types, where available, came from metadata supplied by the sample provider rather than from assay-based typing. Nearly every sample came with metadata listing a de-identified subject ID, COVID-19 status, age in years and sex. The repertoires were made available in a free public database intended to serve as a resource for research on the immune response to SARS-CoV-2.

TCRbeta CDR3 regions were amplified from genomic DNA using the immunoSEQ Assay, a bias-controlled multiplex PCR. Per the source publication's procedure: The number of nucleated cells in each sample was estimated by amplification of reference gene primers within the assay. To quantify the absolute abundance of each unique TCRbeta CDR3 rearrangement, sequence reads were collapsed and filtered. Productive Simpson clonality was computed per sample as the square root of Simpson's diversity index over productive rearrangements. Imported from immuneACCESS, the table was reduced by TCRdb to in-frame sequences with V and J called. These copies leave out some clones; in studies compared against another copy, an unresolved V gene accounts for under half, and the cause of the remainder is not known. V, J and clone size reflect that table, while D and trimming were determined from the DNA. The sample profile shows about 160,000 clones; 60% to 80% of them were found once. The ten largest clonotypes hold approximately 3% of the sample.

This clone was picked up a small number of times. Its antigen is still unknown. Base qualities are not provided; no much larger clone lies one nucleotide away. Each collaborating institution followed its own protocols to collect whole blood in K2EDTA tubes. For TCRbeta analysis, collaborators shipped samples as frozen whole blood, isolated PBMCs, or DNA extracted from either of those sample types. The study at large found these results: Clinical and demographic metadata were provided uncurated, with the amount varying by source and participant.

Sequences KGHSH (CDR1) and LQKENI (CDR2) are obtained from the germline V gene. A distance of 11 bases separates the germline ends of V and J, which lose 4 bases and 5 bases respectively. From cysteine to phenylalanine, the CDR3 is 13 amino acids long. The read is trimmed to its CDR3 DNA, 39 bases read in frame from base 1. Sequences were obtained from peripheral blood. The chain employs TRBV18 and TRBJ2-5; matching of 5 bases hints at TRBD1 as the D gene. The TCR was taken from a man in his 70s with acute or convalescent COVID-19. The DNA reads as follows: TGTGCCAGCTCACTAAGGGGCTCTGAGACCCAGTACTTC. Translated, this is CASSLRGSETQYF.